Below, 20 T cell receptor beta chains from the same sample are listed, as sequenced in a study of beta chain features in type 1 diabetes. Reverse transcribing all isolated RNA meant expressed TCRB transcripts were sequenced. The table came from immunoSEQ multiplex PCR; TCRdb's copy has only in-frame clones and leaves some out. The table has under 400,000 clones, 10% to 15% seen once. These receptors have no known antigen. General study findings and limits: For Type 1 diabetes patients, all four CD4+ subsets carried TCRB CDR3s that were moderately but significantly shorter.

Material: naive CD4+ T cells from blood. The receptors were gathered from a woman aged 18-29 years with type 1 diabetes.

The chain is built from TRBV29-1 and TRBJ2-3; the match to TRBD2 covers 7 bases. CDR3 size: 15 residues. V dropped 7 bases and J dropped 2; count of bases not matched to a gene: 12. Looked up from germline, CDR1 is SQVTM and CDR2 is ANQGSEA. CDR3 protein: CSATAGTTVTDTQYF. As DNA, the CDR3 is TGCAGCGCAACCGCCGGGACTACCGTCACAGATACGCAGTATTTT.

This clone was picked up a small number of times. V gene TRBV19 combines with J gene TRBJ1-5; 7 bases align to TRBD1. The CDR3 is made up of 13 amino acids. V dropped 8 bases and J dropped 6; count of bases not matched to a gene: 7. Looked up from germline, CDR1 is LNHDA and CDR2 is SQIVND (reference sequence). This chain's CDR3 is CASPDRAGQPQHF. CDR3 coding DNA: TGTGCCAGTCCCGACAGGGCAGGTCAGCCCCAGCATTTT.

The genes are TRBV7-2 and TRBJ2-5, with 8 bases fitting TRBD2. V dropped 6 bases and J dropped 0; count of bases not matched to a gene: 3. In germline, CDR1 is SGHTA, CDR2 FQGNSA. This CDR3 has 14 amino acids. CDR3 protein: CASSRGGYQETQYF. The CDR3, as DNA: TGTGCCAGCAGTCGGGGGGGGTACCAAGAGACCCAGTACTTC.

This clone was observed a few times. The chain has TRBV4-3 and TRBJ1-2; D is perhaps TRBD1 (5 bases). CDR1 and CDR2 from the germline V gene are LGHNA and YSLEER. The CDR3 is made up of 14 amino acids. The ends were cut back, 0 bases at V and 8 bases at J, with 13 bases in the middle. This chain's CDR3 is CASSQETGRGGYTF. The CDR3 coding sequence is TGCGCCAGCAGCCAAGAAACCGGGAGGGGAGGCTACACCTTC.

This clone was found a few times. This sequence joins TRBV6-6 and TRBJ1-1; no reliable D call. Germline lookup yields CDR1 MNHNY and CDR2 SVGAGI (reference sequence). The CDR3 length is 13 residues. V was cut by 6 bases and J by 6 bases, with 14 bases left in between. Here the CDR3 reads CASRGNPGSEAFF. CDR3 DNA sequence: TGTGCCAGCAGGGGGAACCCGGGGTCTGAAGCTTTCTTT.

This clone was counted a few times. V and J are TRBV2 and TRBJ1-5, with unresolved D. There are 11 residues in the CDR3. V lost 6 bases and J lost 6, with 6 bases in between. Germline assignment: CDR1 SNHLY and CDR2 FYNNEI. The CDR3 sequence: CASRAGQPQHF. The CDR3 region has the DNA TGTGCCAGCAGAGCTGGTCAGCCCCAGCATTTT.

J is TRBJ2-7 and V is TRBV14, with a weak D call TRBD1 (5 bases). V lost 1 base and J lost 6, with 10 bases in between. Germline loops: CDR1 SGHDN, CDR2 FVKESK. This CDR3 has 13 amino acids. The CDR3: CASSQVSRAEQYF. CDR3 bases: TGTGCCAGCAGCCAAGTCTCCAGGGCCGAGCAGTACTTC.

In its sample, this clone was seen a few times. The DNA for the CDR3 is TGTGCCAGCAGCCTATGGAGTGACAGAGACTCTGGAAACACCATATATTTT. Protein sequence: CASSLWSDRDSGNTIYF. This chain joins TRBV28 and TRBJ1-3; possible D gene TRBD1, 5 bases. V was cut by 6 bases and J by 0 bases, with 18 bases left in between. The CDR3 runs 17 residues. Germline V CDR1 and CDR2: MDHEN, SYDVKM.

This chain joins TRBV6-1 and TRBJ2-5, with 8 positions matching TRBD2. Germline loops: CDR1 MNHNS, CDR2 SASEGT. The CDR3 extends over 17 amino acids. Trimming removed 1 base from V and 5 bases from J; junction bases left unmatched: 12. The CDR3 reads CASSEGGTSQTRETQYF. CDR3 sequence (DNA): TGTGCCAGCAGTGAAGGTGGGACTAGTCAGACCAGGGAGACCCAGTACTTC.

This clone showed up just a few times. This chain's CDR3 is CASSAPGQLRWANVLTF. The CDR3 coding sequence is TGTGCCAGCAGCGCTCCGGGACAGCTCCGATGGGCCAACGTCCTGACTTTC. The chain combines TRBV7-2 with TRBJ2-6, with 7 bases lining up with TRBD1. The V segment lost 5 bases and the J segment 5 bases; nucleotides outside the gene matches: 12. Germline V gene data show CDR1 as SGHTA and CDR2 as FQGNSA. CDR3 length: 17 residues. Full variable domain (remainder filled in from reference TRBV7-2 and TRBJ2-6): GAGVSQSPSNKVTEKGKDVELRCDPISGHTALYWYRQSLGQGLEFLIYFQGNSAPDKSGLPSDRFSAERTGGSVSTLTIQRTQQEDSAVYLCASSAPGQLRWANVLTFGAGSRLTVL.

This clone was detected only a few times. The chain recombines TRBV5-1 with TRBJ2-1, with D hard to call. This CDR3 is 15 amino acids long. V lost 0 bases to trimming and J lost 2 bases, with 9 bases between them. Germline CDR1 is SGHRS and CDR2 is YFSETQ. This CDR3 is CASSLASVAYNEQFF. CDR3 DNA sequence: TGCGCCAGCAGCTTGGCTTCCGTCGCCTACAATGAGCAGTTCTTC.

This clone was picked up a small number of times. CDR3: CASSAVTSGNTEAFF. CDR3 coding DNA: TGTGCCAGCAGCGCCGTCACATCGGGGAACACTGAAGCTTTCTTT. This chain links TRBV9 with TRBJ1-1; D call uncertain. The CDR3 spans 15 residues. The germline gives CDR1 SGDLS, CDR2 YYNGEE. The V end was cut by 3 bases, the J end by 1 base, with 13 bases between.

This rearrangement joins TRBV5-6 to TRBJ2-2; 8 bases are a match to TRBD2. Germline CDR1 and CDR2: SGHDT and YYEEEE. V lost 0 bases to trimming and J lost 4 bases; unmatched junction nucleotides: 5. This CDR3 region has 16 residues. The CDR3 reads CASSLGGSGITGELFF. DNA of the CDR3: TGTGCCAGCAGCTTGGGGGGTAGCGGGATCACCGGGGAGCTGTTTTTT. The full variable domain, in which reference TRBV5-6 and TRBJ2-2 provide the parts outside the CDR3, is DAGVTQSPTHLIKTRGQQVTLRCSPKSGHDTVSWYQQALGQGPQFIFQYYEEEERQRGNFPDRFSGHQFPNYSSELNVNALLLGDSALYLCASSLGGSGITGELFFGEGSRLTVL.

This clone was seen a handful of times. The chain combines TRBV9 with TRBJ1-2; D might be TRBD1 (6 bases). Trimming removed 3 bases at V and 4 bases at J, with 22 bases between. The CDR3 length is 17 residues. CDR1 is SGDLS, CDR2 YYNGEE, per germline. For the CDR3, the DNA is TGTGCCAGCAGCGCCGGGACATACCCGTTAAGGGGCTATGGCTACACCTTC. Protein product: CASSAGTYPLRGYGYTF.

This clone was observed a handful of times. The CDR3 coding sequence is TGTGCCAGCTCGCAACCGGGACAGGGCACAGATACGCAGTATTTT. It yields the protein CASSQPGQGTDTQYF. The V call is TRBV18, the J call TRBJ2-3, with TRBD1 identical over 8 bases. Germline lookup yields CDR1 KGHSH and CDR2 LQKENI. This CDR3 has 15 residues. With 6 bases clipped from V and 1 base from J, the junction kept 6 bases outside the gene matches.

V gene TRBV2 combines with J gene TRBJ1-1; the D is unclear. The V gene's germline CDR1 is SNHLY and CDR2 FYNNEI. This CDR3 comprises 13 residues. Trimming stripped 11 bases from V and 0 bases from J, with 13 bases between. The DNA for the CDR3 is TGTGCCCGTAACGAAGACATGAACACTGAAGCTTTCTTT. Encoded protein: CARNEDMNTEAFF.

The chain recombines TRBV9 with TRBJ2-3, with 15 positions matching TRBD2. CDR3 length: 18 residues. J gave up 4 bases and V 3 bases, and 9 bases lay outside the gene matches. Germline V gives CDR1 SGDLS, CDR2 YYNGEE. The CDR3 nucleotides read TGTGCCAGCAGCGCCCCTCCGGGACTAGCGGGAGGATCAGATACGCAGTATTTT. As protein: CASSAPPGLAGGSDTQYF.

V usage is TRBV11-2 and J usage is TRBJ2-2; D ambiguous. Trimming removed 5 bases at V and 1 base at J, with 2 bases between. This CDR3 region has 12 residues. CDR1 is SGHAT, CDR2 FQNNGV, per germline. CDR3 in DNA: TGTGCCAGCAGCCGGAACACCGGGGAGCTGTTTTTT. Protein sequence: CASSRNTGELFF.

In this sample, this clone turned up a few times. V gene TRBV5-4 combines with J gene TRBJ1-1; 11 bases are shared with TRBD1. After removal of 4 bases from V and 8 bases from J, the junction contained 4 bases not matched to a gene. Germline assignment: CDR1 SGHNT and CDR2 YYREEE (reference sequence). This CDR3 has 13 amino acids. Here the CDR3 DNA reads TGTGCCAGCAGCCTCGGACAGGGGGCAGAAGCTTTCTTT. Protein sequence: CASSLGQGAEAFF.

The CDR3 coding sequence is TGTGCCAGCAGCTTACAGGCTAGCGGGAGCCATGAGCAGTTCTTC. It yields the protein CASSLQASGSHEQFF. V is TRBV7-2 and J is TRBJ2-1; 10 positions agree with TRBD2. The CDR3 consists of 15 residues. Trimming took 2 bases from V and 8 from J; bases not matched to a gene: 6. Germline lookup yields CDR1 SGHTA and CDR2 FQGNSA.